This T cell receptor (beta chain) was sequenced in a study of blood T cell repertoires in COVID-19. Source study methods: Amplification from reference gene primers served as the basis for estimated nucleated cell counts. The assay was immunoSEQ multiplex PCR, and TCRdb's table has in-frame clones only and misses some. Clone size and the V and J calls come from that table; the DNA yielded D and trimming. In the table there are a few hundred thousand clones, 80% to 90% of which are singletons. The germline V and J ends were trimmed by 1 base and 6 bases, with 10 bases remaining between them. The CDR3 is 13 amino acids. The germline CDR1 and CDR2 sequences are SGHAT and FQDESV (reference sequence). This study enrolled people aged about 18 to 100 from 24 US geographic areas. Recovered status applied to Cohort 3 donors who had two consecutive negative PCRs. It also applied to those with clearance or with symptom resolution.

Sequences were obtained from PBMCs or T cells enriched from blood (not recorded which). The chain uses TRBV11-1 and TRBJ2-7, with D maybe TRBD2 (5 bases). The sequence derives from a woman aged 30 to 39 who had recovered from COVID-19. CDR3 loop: CASSLVEGGEQYF. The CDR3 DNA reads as TGTGCCAGCAGCTTAGTTGAGGGCGGCGAGCAGTACTTC.